This T cell receptor (beta chain) is from a study of T cells in Graves' hyperthyroidism and ophthalmopathy. This clonotype was detected ten times or more. Its target is not known. Criteria for exclusion of patients were uncontrolled infection, other autoimmune disease, pregnancy or lactation. Findings and caveats of the study: For ophthalmopathy, model prediction preceded onset by a median about 6 months. Ophthalmopathy and stable hyperthyroidism were told apart by a 13 V-J model.

TCR beta CDR3 regions were amplified from RNA. First-round RT-PCR of the TCR CDR3 relied on the HTBI primer set. Via MiXCR, TCRdb re-called the multiplex PCR reads, giving one row per CDR3 protein. The table has 490,000 or so distinct CDR3 sequences, about 45% seen once. V dropped 2 bases and J dropped 6 bases, with 7 bases sitting between them. The germline CDR1 and CDR2 sequences are SNHLY and FYNNEI. CDR3 length: 13 amino acids. The chain combines TRBV2 with TRBJ2-2, with no clear D. The sequence came from an adult woman with Graves' disease, either hyperthyroidism or ophthalmopathy (not recorded which). The sample consisted of peripheral blood or thyroid tissue (not recorded which). This chain's CDR3 is CASSEWVSGELFF. CDR3 nucleotides: TGTGCCAGCAGTGAATGGGTGTCCGGGGAGCTGTTTTTT.